These 21 T cell receptor beta chains were sequenced from one sample in a study of OX40 agonist ivuxolimab in advanced cancers. Only in-frame clones appear in the TCRdb table, and some are missing; sequencing was by immunoSEQ multiplex PCR. The table shows roughly 46,000 clones, with around nine tenths occurring only once. Here the sequenced sample was CD4+ or CD8+ T cells sorted from blood, taken in a trial of the OX40 agonist ivuxolimab. The source is an adult with an advanced solid tumor such as melanoma, head and neck, liver or kidney cancer.

Here the CDR3 reads CASSFNVEVETQYF. In DNA, the CDR3 is TGCGCCAGCAGCTTCAACGTTGAGGTGGAGACCCAGTACTTC. The chain recombines TRBV5-1 with TRBJ2-5; D is unclear. Per the germline V gene, CDR1 is SGHRS and CDR2 is YFSETQ. This CDR3 contains 14 residues. V lost 2 bases and J lost 5, with 13 bases in between.

This chain uses TRBV5-1 with TRBJ2-5, with D perhaps TRBD1 (8 bases). Germline CDR1 and CDR2: SGHRS and YFSETQ. V was trimmed by 0 bases and J by 4 bases, leaving 13 bases between them. The CDR3 has 15 residues. The CDR3 DNA sequence: TGCGCCAGCAGCTTGGGGACAGGGAGGGCAGAGACCCAGTACTTC. Translated: CASSLGTGRAETQYF.

The chain uses TRBV19 and TRBJ1-3; D uncertain. Trimming took off 5 bases at V and 0 bases at J, with 8 bases between the two ends. The CDR3 contains 14 residues. Germline CDR1 LNHDA, CDR2 SQIVND (reference sequence). CDR3 in DNA: TGTGCCAGTAGTGGACGGCACTCTGGAAACACCATATATTTT. It translates to CASSGRHSGNTIYF.

This clone occurred a few times. This sequence joins TRBV7-3 and TRBJ2-1, with 9 bases that match TRBD2. The CDR3 totals 17 residues. The V segment lost 5 bases and the J segment 6 bases; nucleotides outside the gene matches: 14. Germline assignment: CDR1 SGHTA and CDR2 FQGTGA. The CDR3 is CASSPKSAGGLSNEQFF. The CDR3 DNA reads TGTGCCAGCAGCCCTAAATCAGCGGGAGGCTTAAGCAATGAGCAGTTCTTC. The full variable domain, with the rest looked up from reference TRBV7-3 and TRBJ2-1, is GAGVSQTPSNKVTEKGKYVELRCDPISGHTALYWYRQSLGQGPEFLIYFQGTGAADDSGLPNDRFFAVRPEGSVSTLKIQRTERGDSAVYLCASSPKSAGGLSNEQFFGPGTRLTVL.

The V gene is TRBV7-2, the J gene TRBJ2-4; D tentatively fits TRBD1 or TRBD2 (5 bases each). CDR1 is SGHTA and CDR2 is FQGNSA in the germline V gene. The CDR3 has 15 residues. Deletions cut 5 bases from V and 6 bases from J, with 17 bases between. As DNA, the CDR3 is TGTGCCAGCAGCCCTCAAGGGGAGCATAGAAACATTCAGTACTTC. This gives the protein CASSPQGEHRNIQYF.

The chain carries TRBV5-1 and TRBJ1-1, with 8 bases identical to TRBD1. After removal of 4 bases from V and 3 bases from J, the junction contained 5 bases not matched to a gene. This CDR3 is built from 14 residues. Germline V gene sequence: CDR1 SGHRS, CDR2 YFSETQ. The CDR3 region has the DNA TGCGCCAGCAGCCCACCGGGACAGGACACTGAAGCTTTCTTT. Translation: CASSPPGQDTEAFF.

The chain links TRBV7-2 to TRBJ2-1; tentative D call: TRBD2 (5 bases). Germline-derived CDR1 and CDR2 are SGHTA and FQGNSA. Trimming took off 0 bases at V and 5 bases at J, with 8 bases between the two ends. This CDR3 is 14 amino acids long. The CDR3 DNA reads as TGTGCCAGCAGCTTAGCGTTCGGGAACAATGAGCAGTTCTTC. Its protein is CASSLAFGNNEQFF.

The V call is TRBV9, the J call TRBJ2-1, with TRBD1 identical over 10 bases. The trim removed 7 bases at V and 1 base at J, leaving 2 bases unmatched. Germline values: CDR1 SGDLS, CDR2 YYNGEE. The CDR3 length is 14 residues. The CDR3, as DNA: TGTGCCAGCGGGGGACAGGGGTCCTACAATGAGCAGTTCTTC. It encodes CASGGQGSYNEQFF. Variable domain in full (rest from reference TRBV9 and TRBJ2-1): DSGVTQTPKHLITATGQRVTLRCSPRSGDLSVYWYQQSLDQGLQFLIQYYNGEERAKGNILERFSAQQFPDLHSELNLSSLELGDSALYFCASGGQGSYNEQFFGPGTRLTVL.

This chain joins TRBV25-1 and TRBJ2-2; 8 bases match TRBD1. This CDR3 has 16 amino acids. Germline V gene data show CDR1 as MGHDK and CDR2 as SYGVNS. The ends lost 5 bases at V and 5 bases at J; junction bases unmatched: 10. The CDR3 loop is CASSNDFRGRTGELFF. The CDR3, as DNA: TGTGCCAGCAGTAACGACTTCAGGGGGCGTACCGGGGAGCTGTTTTTT.

This chain links TRBV6-5 with TRBJ1-2; D might be TRBD1 (5 bases). CDR3 length: 15 residues. In germline, CDR1 is MNHEY, CDR2 SVGAGI. Trimming took off 0 bases at V and 7 bases at J, with 15 bases between the two ends. CDR3 nucleotides: TGTGCCAGCAGTTACTCGGGACGGTCATTGAGTGGCTACACCTTC. It encodes CASSYSGRSLSGYTF.

The V call is TRBV5-8, the J call TRBJ1-5, with D maybe TRBD1 (6 bases). There are 15 residues in the CDR3. Per the germline V gene, CDR1 is SGHTS and CDR2 is YDEGEE. With 0 bases removed from V and 3 bases from J, the gap between germline ends came to 10 bases. The CDR3 loop is CASSLGQAINQPQHF. The CDR3 region has the DNA TGTGCCAGCAGCTTGGGACAGGCCATCAATCAGCCCCAGCATTTT.

The chain uses TRBV6-1 and TRBJ1-1; the D is unclear. The ends were cut back, 3 bases at V and 11 bases at J, with 10 bases in the middle. Germline CDR1 MNHNS, CDR2 SASEGT. CDR3 length: 11 amino acids. CDR3 sequence reads: CASSDAIMAFF. Here the CDR3 DNA reads TGTGCCAGCAGTGACGCCATTATGGCTTTCTTT.

This sequence joins TRBV5-8 and TRBJ2-3; 8 bases match TRBD2. Germline CDR1 reads SGHTS; CDR2 reads YDEGEE. The CDR3 contains 15 residues. Trimming at V came to 3 bases and at J to 4 bases, leaving 7 bases not matched to a gene. The CDR3 is CASSSGGYESDTQYF. The CDR3 bases are TGTGCCAGCAGCTCGGGGGGGTATGAATCAGATACGCAGTATTTT. Variable domain in full (rest from reference TRBV5-8 and TRBJ2-3): EAGVTQSPTHLIKTRGQQATLRCSPISGHTSVYWYQQALGLGLQFLLWYDEGEERNRGNFPPRFSGRQFPNYSSELNVNALELEDSALYLCASSSGGYESDTQYFGPGTRLTVL.

The rearrangement uses TRBV18 and TRBJ2-1, with D possibly TRBD1 on 5 matching bases. CDR1 is KGHSH and CDR2 is LQKENI in the germline V gene. V lost 6 bases to trimming and J lost 7 bases, with 10 bases between them. This CDR3 spans 12 amino acids. In DNA, the CDR3 is TGTGCCAGCTCGACAGATACTAATGAGCAGTTCTTC. Translation: CASSTDTNEQFF.

The chain is built from TRBV7-6 and TRBJ2-7; TRBD1 matches at 8 bases. V gave up 1 base and J gave up 1 base; unmatched junction bases: 3. Germline CDR1 reads SGHVS; CDR2 reads FNYEAQ. The CDR3 runs to 15 residues. The CDR3 loop is CASSLEDRESYEQYF. The CDR3, as DNA: TGTGCCAGCAGCTTAGAGGACAGGGAATCCTACGAGCAGTACTTC.

The J gene is TRBJ1-2, the V gene TRBV27; D is ambiguous. V was trimmed by 2 bases and J by 2 bases, leaving 6 bases between them. Germline V gene lookup returns CDR1 MNHEY and CDR2 SMNVEV (reference sequence). The CDR3 spans 13 residues. The CDR3 loop reads CASSLEGNYGYTF. Here the CDR3 DNA reads TGTGCCAGCAGTTTAGAGGGAAACTATGGCTACACCTTC.

This clone was seen only once. The J gene is TRBJ2-7, the V gene TRBV19, with TRBD1 as a possible D gene (5 bases). The CDR3 covers 14 residues. V was pared by 1 base and J by 7 bases, with 14 bases between. Germline V CDR1 and CDR2: LNHDA, SQIVND (reference sequence). Here the CDR3 DNA reads TGTGCCAGTAGTATAGTACAAACCTCAGGGGAGCAGTACTTC. Its protein product is CASSIVQTSGEQYF.

The rearrangement uses TRBV18 and TRBJ2-5; 9 bases fit TRBD1. This CDR3 comprises 14 residues. Trimming removed 1 base from V and 5 bases from J; junction bases left unmatched: 2. Germline assignment: CDR1 KGHSH and CDR2 LQKENI. The CDR3 coding sequence is TGTGCCAGCTCACCACGGGACAGGGTGGAGACCCAGTACTTC. It encodes CASSPRDRVETQYF.

V is TRBV7-6 and J is TRBJ1-1; no definite D call. This CDR3 contains 14 residues. Germline V gene sequence: CDR1 SGHVS, CDR2 FNYEAQ. V dropped 1 base and J dropped 2 bases, with 8 bases sitting between them. CDR3 amino acids: CASSLDQINTEAFF. Written as DNA, the CDR3 is TGTGCCAGCAGCTTAGATCAGATAAACACTGAAGCTTTCTTT.

This clone appeared a single time. V is TRBV11-1 and J is TRBJ2-5; either TRBD1 or TRBD2 may supply D (5 bases each). CDR3 size: 13 residues. V dropped 5 bases and J dropped 1 base, with 8 bases sitting between them. Per germline, CDR1 SGHAT and CDR2 FQDESV (reference sequence). The CDR3 region is CASSPGTQETQYF. The CDR3 coding sequence is TGTGCCAGCAGCCCCGGGACCCAAGAGACCCAGTACTTC.

V usage is TRBV18 and J usage is TRBJ2-2; 7 nucleotides agree with TRBD1. The CDR3 spans 15 residues. With V trimmed by 3 bases and J by 7 bases, 8 bases remained unmatched. Germline lookup yields CDR1 KGHSH and CDR2 LQKENI. The CDR3 sequence is CASSPTTGKGGELFF. The CDR3 DNA is TGTGCCAGCTCACCGACGACAGGGAAGGGCGGGGAGCTGTTTTTT.